The 2 T cell receptor beta chains below all came from one sample that was sequenced in a study of blood T cell repertoires in COVID-19. Using immunoSEQ multiplex PCR, the repertoire was profiled, and TCRdb retains in-frame clones only, with some absent. The sample has some 210,000 clones, 82% seen once; the top ten hold approximately 12%. The specimen sequenced was peripheral blood. Receptors were obtained from a woman in her 40s with acute or convalescent COVID-19.

The chain has TRBV19 and TRBJ2-2; TRBD2 is a possible D gene (5 bases). The germline gives CDR1 LNHDA, CDR2 SQIVND (reference sequence). CDR3 length: 15 residues. Trimming took off 2 bases at V and 0 bases at J, with 7 bases between the two ends. The CDR3 nucleotides read TGTGCCAGTAGTATACTCGGGACGAACACCGGGGAGCTGTTTTTT. It encodes CASSILGTNTGELFF.

The J gene is TRBJ1-2, the V gene TRBV4-3; 7 positions agree with TRBD1. Per the germline V gene, CDR1 is LGHNA and CDR2 is YSLEER. There are 15 residues in the CDR3. Trimming removed 0 bases from V and 8 bases from J; junction bases left unmatched: 9. The CDR3 region is CASSQERGQARGYTF. The DNA for the CDR3 is TGCGCCAGCAGCCAAGAGAGGGGGCAGGCGAGAGGCTACACCTTC.